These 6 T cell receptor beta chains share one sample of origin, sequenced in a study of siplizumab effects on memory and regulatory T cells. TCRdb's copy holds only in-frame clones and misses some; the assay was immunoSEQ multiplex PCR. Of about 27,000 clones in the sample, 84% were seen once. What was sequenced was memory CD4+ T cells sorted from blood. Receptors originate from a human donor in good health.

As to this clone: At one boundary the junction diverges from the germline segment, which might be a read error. The CDR3 protein is CDWSLGLADNEQFF. In nucleotides, the CDR3 is TGTGACTGGAGTTTAGGACTAGCAGATAATGAGCAGTTCTTC. V usage is TRBV30 and J usage is TRBJ2-1, with TRBD2 matching 8 bases. Germline V gene sequence: CDR1 GTSNPN, CDR2 SVGIG (reference sequence). This CDR3 region has 14 residues.

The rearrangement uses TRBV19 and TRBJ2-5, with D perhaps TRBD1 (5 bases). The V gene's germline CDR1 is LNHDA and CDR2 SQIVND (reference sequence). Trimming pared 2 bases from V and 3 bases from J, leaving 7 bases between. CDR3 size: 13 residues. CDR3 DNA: TGTGCCAGTAGTATAAGACAGAAAGAGACCCAGTACTTC. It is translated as CASSIRQKETQYF.

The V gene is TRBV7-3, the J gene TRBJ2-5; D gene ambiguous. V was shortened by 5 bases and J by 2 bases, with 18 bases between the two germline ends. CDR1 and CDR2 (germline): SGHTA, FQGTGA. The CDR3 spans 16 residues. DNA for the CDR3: TGTGCCAGCAGCCCCTCCCCTCGTCGCGGTCAAGAGACCCAGTACTTC. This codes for CASSPSPRRGQETQYF.

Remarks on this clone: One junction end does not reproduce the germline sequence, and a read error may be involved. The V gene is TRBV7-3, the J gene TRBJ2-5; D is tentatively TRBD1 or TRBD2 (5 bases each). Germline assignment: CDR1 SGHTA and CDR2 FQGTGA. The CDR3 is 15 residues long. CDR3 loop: CAGRKTGTYQETQYF. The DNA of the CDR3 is TGTGCCGGCAGGAAAACCGGGACCTACCAAGAGACCCAGTACTTC. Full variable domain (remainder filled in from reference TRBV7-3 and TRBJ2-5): GAGVSQTPSNKVTEKGKYVELRCDPISGHTALYWYRQSLGQGPEFLIYFQGTGAADDSGLPNDRFFAVRPEGSVSTLKIQRTERGDSAVYLCAGRKTGTYQETQYFGPGTRLLVL.

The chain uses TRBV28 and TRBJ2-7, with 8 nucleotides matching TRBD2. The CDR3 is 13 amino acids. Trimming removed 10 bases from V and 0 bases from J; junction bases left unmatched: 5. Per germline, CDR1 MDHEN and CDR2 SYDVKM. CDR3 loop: CATTRGGSYEQYF. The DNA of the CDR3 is TGTGCCACCACCCGGGGGGGCTCCTACGAGCAGTACTTC.

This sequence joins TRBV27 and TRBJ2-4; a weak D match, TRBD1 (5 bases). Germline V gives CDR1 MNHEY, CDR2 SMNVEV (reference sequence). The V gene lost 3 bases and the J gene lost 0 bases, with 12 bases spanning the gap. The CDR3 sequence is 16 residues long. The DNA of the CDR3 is TGTGCCAGCAGTTTGACCCGGACATTAGCCAAAAACATTCAGTACTTC. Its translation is CASSLTRTLAKNIQYF.